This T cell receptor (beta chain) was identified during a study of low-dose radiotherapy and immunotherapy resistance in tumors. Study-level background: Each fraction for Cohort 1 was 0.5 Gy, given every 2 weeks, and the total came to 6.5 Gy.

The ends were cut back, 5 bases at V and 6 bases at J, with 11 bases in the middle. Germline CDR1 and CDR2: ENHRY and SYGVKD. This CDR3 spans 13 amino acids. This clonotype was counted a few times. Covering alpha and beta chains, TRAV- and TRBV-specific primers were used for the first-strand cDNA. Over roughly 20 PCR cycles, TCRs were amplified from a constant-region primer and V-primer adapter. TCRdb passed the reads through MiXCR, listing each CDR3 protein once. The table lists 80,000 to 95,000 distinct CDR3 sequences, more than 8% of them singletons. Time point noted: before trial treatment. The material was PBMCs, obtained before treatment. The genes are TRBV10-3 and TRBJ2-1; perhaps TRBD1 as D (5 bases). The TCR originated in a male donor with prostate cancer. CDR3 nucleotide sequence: TGTGCCATCAGTCCAGACAGATCCAATGAGCAGTTCTTC. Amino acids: CAISPDRSNEQFF.